The source of this TCR beta chain is a study of immune evolution from preneoplasia to lung adenocarcinoma. This clone was picked up one time. The target antigen is unknown. The CDR3 runs 17 residues. Trimming stripped 1 base from V and 1 base from J, with 15 bases between. Germline CDR1 and CDR2: SGHNT and YYREEE (reference sequence). Two lung cancer pathologists independently confirmed each histologic diagnosis. General study findings and limits: Top clone share appeared to fall from AAH through AIS, MIA, adenocarcinoma. T cell clonality was higher in KRAS-mutant than EGFR-mutant or wild-type nodules. Clonality was highest in normal lung, lower in later-stage lesions apparently.

Some clones are missing from TCRdb's copy, which holds only in-frame ones; the method was immunoSEQ multiplex PCR. The table lists several thousand clones, 75% to 90% of them singletons, with approximately 3% in the top ten. The receptor comes from a donor aged 70 or over with lung adenocarcinoma. The chain carries TRBV5-4 and TRBJ2-1; D remains ambiguous. The sequenced material came from FFPE lung adenocarcinoma in situ tissue. The CDR3 DNA is TGTGCCAGCAGCTTGTCGGGCGGACCCTCTTCCTACAATGAGCAGTTCTTC. Its protein product is CASSLSGGPSSYNEQFF.